The 16 T cell receptor beta chains below come from one sample, sequenced in a study of shared clonotypes between healthy human individuals (dated by TCRdb to about 2020). Libraries were prepared through the immunoSEQ multiplex PCR assay. This is the immuneACCESS table as TCRdb keeps it, with only in-frame sequences that have V and J called. A part of the clones is gone; compared with another copy, unresolved V genes explain less than half, and the rest is unexplained. Present in this sample are over 2,000,000 clones, 80% to 95% of which were seen just once. Around 1.7% of the sample goes to the ten largest clones. CD8 naive samples were CD45RO-negative cells positively selected for CCR7, giving a CD45RA+CCR7+ population that excluded TemRA cells. Sequencing was done on a sample of naive CD8+ T cells from PBMCs. The cell subset or site label here, explained by the study, means: CD45RA+CCR7+. Receptor source: a man between 18 and 35 years old in good health. Some clones in this sample may be carry-over from other donors' samples.

The V gene is TRBV19, the J gene TRBJ2-2; 7 bases agree with TRBD2. The V gene end was trimmed by 7 bases and the J gene end by 4 bases; junction bases not matched to a gene: 6. CDR1 and CDR2 (germline): LNHDA, SQIVND (reference sequence). This CDR3 contains 14 residues. The CDR3 DNA is TGTGCCAGTACCGCGGGAGTGATCACCGGGGAGCTGTTTTTT. Translation gives CASTAGVITGELFF.

About this clone itself: Other DNA sequences in the sample encode the same CDR3. The chain has TRBV5-1 and TRBJ1-1; 8 bases agree with TRBD1. Germline trimming cut 5 bases from V and 4 bases from J; bases unmatched to any gene: 1. Germline V gene data show CDR1 as SGHRS and CDR2 as YFSETQ. This CDR3 spans 12 amino acids. CDR3 sequence (DNA): TGCGCCAGCAGAACAGGGGGCACTGAAGCTTTCTTT. It yields the protein CASRTGGTEAFF.

The CDR3 reads CAIGAGFATNEKLFF. CDR3 DNA sequence: TGTGCCATCGGGGCAGGGTTTGCAACTAATGAAAAACTGTTTTTT. The V and J genes are TRBV10-3 and TRBJ1-4; maybe TRBD1 (5 bases). The CDR3 covers 15 residues. Trimming took off 8 bases at V and 0 bases at J, with 13 bases between the two ends. The germline V gene has CDR1 ENHRY and CDR2 SYGVKD.

This chain links TRBV4-2 with TRBJ2-7, with 7 bases fitting TRBD2. CDR1 is LGHNA, CDR2 YNFKEQ, per germline. J gave up 2 bases and V 1 base, and 14 bases lay outside the gene matches. The CDR3 extends over 18 amino acids. CDR3 nucleotides: TGTGCCAGCAGCCAAGGTGTGAGGGTTGCGGGGGAGACCTACGAGCAGTACTTC. Translated, it gives CASSQGVRVAGETYEQYF.

This clone was observed once. The chain employs TRBV11-2 and TRBJ1-1; no firm D call. CDR1 is SGHAT, CDR2 FQNNGV, per germline. CDR3 length: 16 amino acids. V lost 5 bases to trimming and J lost 0 bases, with 16 bases between them. CDR3 in amino acids: CASSQAGRPLNTEAFF. DNA for the CDR3: TGTGCCAGCAGCCAAGCGGGCAGGCCGTTGAACACTGAAGCTTTCTTT.

The chain joins TRBV28 to TRBJ1-1; D possibly corresponds to TRBD1 (5 bases). V was trimmed by 5 bases and J by 6 bases, leaving 19 bases between them. In germline, CDR1 is MDHEN, CDR2 SYDVKM. This CDR3 spans 15 amino acids. CDR3 region: CASSAPRGMSAEAFF. For the CDR3, the DNA is TGTGCCAGCAGTGCCCCCCGGGGGATGAGCGCTGAAGCTTTCTTT.

V is TRBV11-3 and J is TRBJ2-3; a possible D gene is TRBD2 (6 bases). With 5 bases removed from V and 3 bases from J, the gap between germline ends came to 12 bases. The germline gives CDR1 SGHNT, CDR2 YENEEA. CDR3 length: 14 residues. The CDR3 protein is CASSPTRGTDTQYF. The CDR3 DNA follows: TGTGCCAGCAGCCCCACCCGGGGGACAGATACGCAGTATTTT. Variable domain in full (rest from reference TRBV11-3 and TRBJ2-3): EAGVVQSPRYKIIEKKQPVAFWCNPISGHNTLYWYLQNLGQGPELLIRYENEEAVDDSQLPKDRFSAERLKGVDSTLKIQPAELGDSAVYLCASSPTRGTDTQYFGPGTRLTVL.

The CDR3 region is CASSLEGGRPGELFF. The CDR3 bases are TGTGCCAGCAGCTTAGAGGGGGGGCGACCCGGGGAGCTGTTTTTT. The chain joins TRBV13 to TRBJ2-2; D may be TRBD2 (7 bases). This CDR3 is 15 amino acids long. V was pared by 1 base and J by 6 bases, with 12 bases between. From germline, CDR1 is PRHDT and CDR2 FYEKMQ (reference sequence).

The chain couples TRBV6-1 to TRBJ2-7; D tentatively reads TRBD1 or TRBD2 (6 bases each). In germline, CDR1 is MNHNS, CDR2 SASEGT. The V end was cut by 1 base, the J end by 3 bases, with 13 bases between. This CDR3 has 15 amino acids. Here the CDR3 reads CASSEGRGLLYEQYF. The CDR3, as DNA: TGTGCCAGCAGTGAAGGCAGGGGACTCCTCTACGAGCAGTACTTC.

This clone was seen once. The chain has TRBV29-1 and TRBJ2-7; D might be TRBD1 (6 bases). Germline assignment: CDR1 SQVTM and CDR2 ANQGSEA. This CDR3 comprises 12 residues. The V and J ends lost 6 bases and 3 bases respectively, with 12 bases between them. In DNA form, the CDR3 reads TGCAGCGTGGGGGCGCCCGGCTACGAGCAGTACTTC. It is translated as CSVGAPGYEQYF.

The chain uses TRBV7-8 and TRBJ2-7; D tentatively reads TRBD1 or TRBD2 (5 bases each). Per germline, CDR1 SGHVS and CDR2 FQNEAQ. V dropped 1 base and J dropped 0 bases, with 13 bases sitting between them. The CDR3 is 16 residues long. In DNA form, the CDR3 reads TGTGCCAGCAGCTTAGGCGTTGGGGGATCCTCCTACGAGCAGTACTTC. Translating it yields CASSLGVGGSSYEQYF. Filled out from reference TRBV7-8 and TRBJ2-7, the complete variable domain reads GAGVSQSPRYKVAKRGQDVALRCDPISGHVSLFWYQQALGQGPEFLTYFQNEAQLDKSGLPSDRFFAERPEGSVSTLKIQRTQQEDSAVYLCASSLGVGGSSYEQYFGPGTRLTVT.

The V gene is TRBV9, the J gene TRBJ2-1; the match to TRBD2 covers 8 bases. V dropped 4 bases and J dropped 5; count of bases not matched to a gene: 5. Germline values: CDR1 SGDLS, CDR2 YYNGEE. This CDR3 region has 14 residues. CDR3 nucleotide sequence: TGTGCCAGCAGCCCGGGACTAGGGAACAATGAGCAGTTCTTC. Its protein is CASSPGLGNNEQFF.

CDR3 sequence: CASSYGRVNQPQHF. DNA for the CDR3: TGTGCCAGCAGTTACGGGAGGGTGAATCAGCCCCAGCATTTT. This rearrangement joins TRBV6-5 to TRBJ1-5; D is unresolved. This CDR3 has 14 residues. Trimming left V 2 bases short and J 4 bases short, with 9 bases between. The V gene's germline CDR1 is MNHEY and CDR2 SVGAGI.

This rearrangement joins TRBV27 to TRBJ2-7; D gene ambiguous. Germline lookup yields CDR1 MNHEY and CDR2 SMNVEV (reference sequence). The CDR3 contains 14 residues. Trimming left V 3 bases short and J 4 bases short, with 13 bases between. The CDR3 coding sequence is TGTGCCAGCAGTTTTCGTGGGAACGTATACGAGCAGTACTTC. This gives the protein CASSFRGNVYEQYF.

This clone came up once. CDR3 sequence (DNA): TGTGCCACCTCGGGGGGGGTTCCCACCTACGAGCAGTACTTC. This translates into CATSGGVPTYEQYF. The chain uses TRBV7-8 and TRBJ2-7, with TRBD2 matching over 8 bases. Germline CDR1 is SGHVS and CDR2 is FQNEAQ. Germline trimming cut 10 bases from V and 2 bases from J; bases unmatched to any gene: 10. The CDR3 contains 14 residues.

The chain employs TRBV7-8 and TRBJ2-3; 7 nucleotides line up with TRBD2. The CDR3 is 19 amino acids. The germline V gene has CDR1 SGHVS and CDR2 FQNEAQ. After removal of 6 bases from V and 1 base from J, the junction contained 19 bases not matched to a gene. The CDR3 DNA reads as TGTGCCAGCAGTCTCGGAAGGAATGCGGGGGACGATGGCACAGATACGCAGTATTTT. It specifies CASSLGRNAGDDGTDTQYF.